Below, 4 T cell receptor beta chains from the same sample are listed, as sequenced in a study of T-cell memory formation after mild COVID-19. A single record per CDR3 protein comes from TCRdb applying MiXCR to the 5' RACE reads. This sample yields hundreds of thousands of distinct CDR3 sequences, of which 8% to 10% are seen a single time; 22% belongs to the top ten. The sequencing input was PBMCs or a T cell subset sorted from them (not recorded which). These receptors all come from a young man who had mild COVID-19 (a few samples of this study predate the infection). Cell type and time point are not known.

The CDR3 loop reads CASRGTGENEQYV. CDR3 DNA sequence: TGTGCCAGCAGGGGGACAGGGGAGAACGAGCAGTACGTC. The rearrangement links TRBV28 to TRBJ2-7, with 10 bases matching TRBD1. Germline CDR1 MDHEN, CDR2 SYDVKM. This CDR3 is built from 13 residues. The J segment lost 5 bases and the V segment lost 6 bases, leaving 4 bases of the junction unmatched.

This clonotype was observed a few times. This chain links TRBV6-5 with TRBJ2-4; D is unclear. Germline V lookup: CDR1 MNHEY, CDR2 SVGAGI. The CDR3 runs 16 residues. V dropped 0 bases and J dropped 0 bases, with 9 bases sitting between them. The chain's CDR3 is CASSYSHTKAKNIQYF. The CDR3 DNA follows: TGTGCCAGCAGTTACTCGCATACGAAAGCCAAAAACATTCAGTACTTC.

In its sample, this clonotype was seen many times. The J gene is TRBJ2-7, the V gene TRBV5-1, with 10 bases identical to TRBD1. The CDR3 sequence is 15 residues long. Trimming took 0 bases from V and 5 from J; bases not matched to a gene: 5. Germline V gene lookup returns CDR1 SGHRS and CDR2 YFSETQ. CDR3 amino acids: CASSLEGQGFDEQYV. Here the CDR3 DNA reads TGCGCCAGCAGCTTGGAGGGACAGGGGTTCGACGAGCAGTACGTC.

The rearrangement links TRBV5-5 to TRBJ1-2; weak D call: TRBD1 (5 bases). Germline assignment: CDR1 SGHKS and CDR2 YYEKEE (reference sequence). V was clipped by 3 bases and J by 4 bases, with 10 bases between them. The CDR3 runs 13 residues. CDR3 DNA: TGTGCCAGCAGCTCCAGGGTCGGCTATGGCTACACCTTC. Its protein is CASSSRVGYGYTF.